Given below is one T cell receptor (beta chain) in context. Its antigen is not known. CDR1 and CDR2 from the germline V gene are SGHTA and FQGNSA. Germline trimming cut 5 bases from V and 3 bases from J; bases unmatched to any gene: 9. This CDR3 comprises 15 residues. This entry is derived from a study of cytomegalovirus exposure and HLA in healthy donors. About the study: The same platform used for the 650 to 850 first-cohort repertoires was also used for the roughly 130 validation repertoires, as a later analysis reported.

Study conclusions and caveats: In vitro, a few CMV-associated chains proved specific for CMV antigens. The investigators catalogued 150 to 200 TCR beta chains as cytomegalovirus-associated. The classifier, whose performance was assessed in both the original and validation cohorts, reportedly diagnosed cytomegalovirus status with high specificity and sensitivity.

Produced via immunoSEQ multiplex PCR; TCRdb's table is partial and in-frame only. The sample lists 52,000 or so clones; 80% to 90% were seen once. This sequence joins TRBV7-2 and TRBJ2-7, with 8 nucleotides matching TRBD1. This TCR was sampled from a woman under 30 in good health and CMV-seronegative. Source material: PBMCs. CDR3 nucleotides: TGTGCCAGCAGCCTAGGACAGGGTCAGAGCTACGAGCAGTACTTC. It specifies CASSLGQGQSYEQYF.